The rows below give T cell receptor beta chains drawn from one sample of a study of blood T cells in healthy people across ages. A single record per CDR3 protein comes from TCRdb applying MiXCR to the 5' RACE reads. The table lists more than 1,000,000 distinct CDR3 sequences, approximately 25% of them singletons, with about 0.72% in the top ten. These data were also reused for a study on T cells of mothers and their children.

The sample comprised blood. The receptors were gathered from a girl aged 2-10 years in good health. Both conserved end residues are trimmed from each CDR3. The D gene is left open where the match is weak.

J: TRBJ2-7; V: TRBV29-1; D: TRBD2; CDR3: SVVGGESYEQY
J: TRBJ1-6; V: TRBV7-9; D: -; CDR3: ASSFGPDSSEALH
J: -; V: TRBV27; D: TRBD1; CDR3: ASRPTGISYEQY
J: TRBJ1-2; V: TRBV5-1; D: -; CDR3: ASSLDSEFNYGYT
J: TRBJ1-4; V: TRBV3-1; D: -; CDR3: ASSQDRGSELF
J: -; V: TRBV27; D: -; CDR3: ASSWRRTYEQY
J: -; V: TRBV29-1; D: TRBD2; CDR3: SVAGLAGVEQF
J: TRBJ2-1; V: TRBV11-1; D: TRBD2; CDR3: ASSLVGGMKAGGSYNEKF
J: TRBJ1-2; V: TRBV7-2; D: -; CDR3: ASSSYRRRGYT
J: TRBJ1-6; V: TRBV3-1; D: TRBD1; CDR3: ASSQGPGTGFNSPLH
J: TRBJ2-4; V: TRBV20-1; D: -; CDR3: SAERGEGVIQY
J: TRBJ2-7; V: TRBV27; D: -; CDR3: ASSFGNPDSGGEQY
J: TRBJ2-2; V: TRBV5-6; D: -; CDR3: ASSLLSGNPGELF
J: TRBJ2-5; V: TRBV9; D: -; CDR3: ASSVADRETQY
J: -; V: TRBV20-1; D: TRBD2; CDR3: SARDPAGEKYEQY
J: TRBJ2-3; V: TRBV7-9; D: -; CDR3: ASSPAGTISTDTQY
J: -; V: TRBV4-3; D: TRBD2; CDR3: ASSQDGAGGSYEQY
J: TRBJ2-7; V: TRBV12-3/TRBV12-4; D: -; CDR3: ASSLVRNQYEQY
J: TRBJ2-3; V: TRBV10-3; D: TRBD2; CDR3: AISESLAGGGDTQY
J: TRBJ2-5; V: TRBV29-1; D: -; CDR3: SVDYKGLPGETQY
J: TRBJ1-5; V: TRBV5-1; D: -; CDR3: ARLGVSSDQPQH
J: -; V: TRBV9; D: TRBD1; CDR3: ASSVEDRTYEQY
J: TRBJ2-1; V: TRBV28; D: -; CDR3: ASSLEGAFNEQF
J: TRBJ2-5; V: TRBV7-2; D: -; CDR3: ASSLGGLWTQY